This passage covers 11 T cell receptor beta chains from one sample sequenced in a study of shared clonotypes between healthy human individuals. The protocol was immunoSEQ multiplex PCR, while the TCRdb copy is restricted to in-frame clones and leaves out a portion. There are under 1 million clones in the sample; just over 95% occur only once, and around 0.25% lies in the top ten. Terminally differentiated effector memory CD45RA+ cells were excluded from the naive CD8 cells, which were CD45RO-negative and positively selected for CCR7. Source material: naive CD8+ T cells sorted from blood. The receptors shown here come from a man aged 30 to 39 in good health.

This sequence joins TRBV29-1 and TRBJ1-2; 8 positions agree with TRBD1. This CDR3 has 13 residues. V lost 6 bases, J lost 0 bases, and 3 bases stayed unmatched. Germline-derived CDR1 and CDR2 are SQVTM and ANQGSEA. CDR3 sequence: CSVVQGANYGYTF. DNA of the CDR3: TGCAGCGTGGTACAGGGGGCTAACTATGGCTACACCTTC.

J is TRBJ2-7 and V is TRBV5-8; either TRBD1 or TRBD2 may supply D (5 bases each). V was shortened by 3 bases and J by 1 base, with 11 bases between the two germline ends. The CDR3 totals 14 residues. Germline loops: CDR1 SGHTS, CDR2 YDEGEE. This CDR3 reads CASSSPGPSYEQYF. CDR3 in DNA: TGTGCCAGCAGCTCGCCGGGACCATCCTACGAGCAGTACTTC.

J is TRBJ2-1 and V is TRBV5-1, with TRBD2 matching over 7 bases. The germline V gene has CDR1 SGHRS and CDR2 YFSETQ. CDR3 length: 13 residues. V gave up 3 bases and J gave up 7 bases; unmatched junction bases: 4. For the CDR3, the DNA is TGCGCCAGCAGCTGGTCCGGGGGGAATGAGCAGTTCTTC. Translated: CASSWSGGNEQFF.

The genes are TRBV27 and TRBJ2-7, with D possibly being TRBD1 (5 bases). The CDR3 length is 12 residues. V lost 5 bases to trimming and J lost 5 bases, with 10 bases between them. The germline V gene has CDR1 MNHEY and CDR2 SMNVEV (reference sequence). The chain's CDR3 is CASSGAWDEQYF. The CDR3, as DNA: TGTGCCAGCAGTGGGGCTTGGGACGAGCAGTACTTC.

In DNA, the CDR3 is TGTGCCAGCAGTGTTCCGGGACTAGCTTTGGAGCAGTACTTC. Its protein is CASSVPGLALEQYF. The chain has TRBV6-1 and TRBJ2-7; 9 bases are shared with TRBD2. Germline CDR1 and CDR2: MNHNS and SASEGT. The CDR3 runs to 14 residues. V was clipped by 4 bases and J by 7 bases; unmatched bases: 8.

The chain employs TRBV9 and TRBJ2-7; D may match TRBD1 or TRBD2 (5 bases each). V dropped 3 bases and J dropped 4 bases, with 17 bases sitting between them. This CDR3 comprises 15 residues. Germline V gives CDR1 SGDLS, CDR2 YYNGEE. The DNA of the CDR3 is TGTGCCAGCAGCGCAACCGGGACCCCTTCATACGAGCAGTACTTC. It translates to CASSATGTPSYEQYF.

The J gene is TRBJ1-1, the V gene TRBV25-1; unclear D gene. The CDR3 is 14 residues long. Germline V gene lookup returns CDR1 MGHDK and CDR2 SYGVNS. Deletions cut 2 bases from V and 1 base from J, with 8 bases between. In nucleotides, the CDR3 is TGTGCCAGCAGTGAACGGTGGTCGAACACTGAAGCTTTCTTT. Translation: CASSERWSNTEAFF.

V and J are TRBV4-3 and TRBJ2-2; 12 nucleotides match TRBD2. V trimming: 0 bases; J trimming: 3 bases; junction bases outside the gene matches: 5. Germline lookup yields CDR1 LGHNA and CDR2 YSLEER. The CDR3 has 18 amino acids. The CDR3 nucleotides read TGCGCCAGCAGCCAAGATTCTAGCGGGAGGGTGTACACCGGGGAGCTGTTTTTT. As protein: CASSQDSSGRVYTGELFF.

The V gene is TRBV9, the J gene TRBJ2-5; perhaps TRBD2 as D (6 bases). Germline CDR1 SGDLS, CDR2 YYNGEE. The CDR3 totals 16 residues. V was pared by 1 base and J by 5 bases, with 18 bases between. As DNA, the CDR3 is TGTGCCAGCAGCGTAAAAGGGGACTGGCGAGGGGAGACCCAGTACTTC. Its translation: CASSVKGDWRGETQYF.

This chain uses TRBV18 with TRBJ2-7; 9 bases line up with TRBD2. The trim removed 6 bases at V and 3 bases at J, leaving 3 bases unmatched. The germline V gene has CDR1 KGHSH and CDR2 LQKENI. This CDR3 contains 13 residues. CDR3 sequence (DNA): TGTGCCAGCTCTCAGACTAGCGGCTACGAGCAGTACTTC. This sequence encodes CASSQTSGYEQYF.

The V gene is TRBV7-9, the J gene TRBJ2-7; a weak D match, TRBD1 (6 bases). The CDR3 sequence is 16 residues long. The V and J ends lost 4 bases and 0 bases respectively, with 16 bases between them. Looked up from germline, CDR1 is SEHNR and CDR2 is FQNEAQ (reference sequence). CDR3 protein: CASSSTNDRSSYEQYF. The CDR3 DNA follows: TGTGCCAGCAGCTCAACAAACGACAGGAGCTCCTACGAGCAGTACTTC.